The 11 T cell receptor beta chains presented below share a single source sample, sequenced in a study of cytomegalovirus exposure and HLA in healthy donors. Researchers ran the PCR with 60 Vbeta and 13 Jbeta primers. TCRdb keeps only in-frame clones here, not all; method: immunoSEQ multiplex PCR. The sample shows over 140,000 clones, about 80% of them seen only once. Input material: PBMCs. The receptors originated from a man aged 25-40 years in good health and CMV-seropositive.

The genes are TRBV2 and TRBJ2-7; D might be TRBD1 (6 bases). CDR1 is SNHLY, CDR2 FYNNEI, per germline. V was shortened by 6 bases and J by 3 bases, with 6 bases between the two germline ends. The CDR3 sequence is 11 residues long. The CDR3, as DNA: TGTGCCAGCAGGGGACACTACGAGCAGTACTTC. Residues: CASRGHYEQYF.

The chain uses TRBV28 and TRBJ1-5; D ambiguous. Trimming took off 6 bases at V and 5 bases at J, with 17 bases between the two ends. From germline, CDR1 is MDHEN and CDR2 SYDVKM. The CDR3 runs to 15 residues. The CDR3 nucleotides read TGTGCCAGCAGCCGTAACCCGGGAGCGTATCAGCCCCAGCATTTT. Its protein is CASSRNPGAYQPQHF.

V gene TRBV7-2 combines with J gene TRBJ1-5, with no clear D. This CDR3 is built from 13 residues. Looked up from germline, CDR1 is SGHTA and CDR2 is FQGNSA. V was clipped by 7 bases and J by 3 bases, with 10 bases between them. In nucleotides, the CDR3 is TGTGCCAGCACCTATCACTACAATCAGCCCCAGCATTTT. Protein product: CASTYHYNQPQHF.

The table lists this clone with a count of one. The chain joins TRBV2 to TRBJ2-3, with 10 bases that match TRBD1. CDR1 and CDR2 (germline): SNHLY, FYNNEI. The CDR3 has 16 amino acids. V was pared by 3 bases and J by 4 bases, with 7 bases of the junction left unmatched. The CDR3 bases are TGTGCCAGCAGTGAGTGGGGGACAGGGGTAGCAGATACGCAGTATTTT. It specifies CASSEWGTGVADTQYF.

The chain is built from TRBV11-2 and TRBJ2-7; no definite D call. Germline loops: CDR1 SGHAT, CDR2 FQNNGV. The length of the CDR3 is 14 residues. Trimming stripped 1 base from V and 4 bases from J, with 11 bases between. This CDR3 is CASSLVPGEYEQYF. CDR3 DNA: TGTGCCAGCAGCTTAGTTCCTGGAGAGTACGAGCAGTACTTC.

The chain uses TRBV25-1 and TRBJ1-2; the match to TRBD1 covers 9 bases. The CDR3 runs 14 residues. V lost 6 bases to trimming and J lost 7 bases; unmatched junction nucleotides: 9. Germline-derived CDR1 and CDR2 are MGHDK and SYGVNS. CDR3 DNA: TGTGCCAGCAGACCCGAAGGACAGGGGCCTGGCTACACCTTC. It translates to CASRPEGQGPGYTF.

This rearrangement joins TRBV7-9 to TRBJ1-3, with a possible D match to TRBD1 (5 bases). This CDR3 region has 11 residues. With 5 bases removed from V and 9 bases from J, the gap between germline ends came to 8 bases. The V gene's germline CDR1 is SEHNR and CDR2 FQNEAQ (reference sequence). DNA for the CDR3: TGTGCCAGCAGCGTGGGGGGCACCATATATTTT. This gives the protein CASSVGGTIYF.

The genes are TRBV5-4 and TRBJ2-2; perhaps TRBD1 as D (7 bases). V was shortened by 3 bases and J by 8 bases, with 20 bases between the two germline ends. The germline V gene has CDR1 SGHNT and CDR2 YYREEE (reference sequence). The CDR3 is made up of 16 amino acids. For the CDR3, the DNA is TGTGCCAGCAGCTGGGGCCAAGGAGGGGGCCTAGGGGAGCTGTTTTTT. This sequence encodes CASSWGQGGGLGELFF.

J is TRBJ2-7 and V is TRBV2, with TRBD2 identical over 7 bases. Trimming cost V 6 bases and J 6 bases; bases outside gene matches: 5. Per the germline V gene, CDR1 is SNHLY and CDR2 is FYNNEI. The CDR3 covers 12 residues. The CDR3 bases are TGTGCCAGCAGGGCTGGGGGGGTCGAGCAGTACTTC. Translated, it gives CASRAGGVEQYF.

The chain employs TRBV7-8 and TRBJ2-7; D not certain. The CDR3 sequence is 12 residues long. V lost 1 base and J 5 bases, leaving 6 bases between the germline ends. Germline loops: CDR1 SGHVS, CDR2 FQNEAQ. The CDR3 nucleotides read TGTGCCAGCAGCTTAGGAGTCCACGAGCAGTACTTC. It specifies CASSLGVHEQYF. The full variable domain, its missing parts supplied by reference TRBV7-8 and TRBJ2-7, is GAGVSQSPRYKVAKRGQDVALRCDPISGHVSLFWYQQALGQGPEFLTYFQNEAQLDKSGLPSDRFFAERPEGSVSTLKIQRTQQEDSAVYLCASSLGVHEQYFGPGTRLTVT.

The genes are TRBV10-3 and TRBJ2-1; TRBD2 aligns across 12 bases. V trimming: 4 bases; J trimming: 7 bases; junction bases outside the gene matches: 2. Germline CDR1 is ENHRY and CDR2 is SYGVKD. The CDR3 contains 14 residues. CDR3 protein: CAISATSGSNEQFF. The CDR3, as DNA: TGTGCCATCAGTGCGACTAGCGGGAGTAATGAGCAGTTCTTC.